Below, 11 T cell receptor beta chains from the same sample are listed, as sequenced in a study of cytotoxic CD8 clonotypes in ibrutinib-treated CLL. TCRdb's copy holds only in-frame clones and misses some; the assay was immunoSEQ multiplex PCR. The sample contains 42,000 or so clones, 68% of which appear only once. The input for sequencing was PBMCs, taken at disease progression, from a patient treated with ibrutinib. These receptors all come from a human donor with chronic lymphocytic leukemia.

This clone was observed a few times. The chain has TRBV10-3 and TRBJ2-7, with 7 bases that match TRBD2. Germline CDR1 is ENHRY and CDR2 is SYGVKD. The CDR3 length is 16 residues. V lost 4 bases to trimming and J lost 0 bases; unmatched junction nucleotides: 9. The CDR3: CAISGTSGASSYEQYF. CDR3 in DNA: TGTGCCATCAGTGGGACCAGCGGGGCAAGCTCCTACGAGCAGTACTTC.

V and J are TRBV7-2 and TRBJ2-5, with 7 nucleotides matching TRBD2. The germline V gene has CDR1 SGHTA and CDR2 FQGNSA. V dropped 0 bases and J dropped 2; count of bases not matched to a gene: 0. The CDR3 consists of 14 residues. The CDR3 DNA is TGTGCCAGCAGCTTAGCGGGAGGGCAAGAGACCCAGTACTTC. This translates into CASSLAGGQETQYF.

The V gene is TRBV19, the J gene TRBJ1-2; D is uncertain. The CDR3 covers 13 residues. Germline-derived CDR1 and CDR2 are LNHDA and SQIVND (reference sequence). The V gene lost 5 bases and the J gene lost 8 bases, with 15 bases spanning the gap. The CDR3 DNA sequence: TGTGCCAGTAGTCCTCAGACCTCGATGGGCTACACCTTC. This translates into CASSPQTSMGYTF.

This chain uses TRBV11-2 with TRBJ1-2, with TRBD1 identical over 9 bases. V was pared by 5 bases and J by 6 bases, with 7 bases of the junction left unmatched. The CDR3 sequence is 14 residues long. Germline V gene data show CDR1 as SGHAT and CDR2 as FQNNGV. CDR3 nucleotide sequence: TGTGCCAGCAGCCTAAGCGGACAGGGGAATGGCTACACCTTC. Translating gives CASSLSGQGNGYTF.

This chain connects TRBV7-2 to TRBJ2-3; D gene uncertain. The germline V gene has CDR1 SGHTA and CDR2 FQGNSA. The CDR3 consists of 16 residues. The V end lost 5 bases, the J end lost 0 bases, and 15 bases lay between the germline ends. CDR3 residues: CASSPGPLVSTDTQYF. In DNA, the CDR3 is TGTGCCAGCAGCCCCGGACCGCTAGTGAGCACAGATACGCAGTATTTT.

In this sample, this clone turned up a few times. The chain is built from TRBV4-1 and TRBJ1-1; D remains unclear. The V and J ends lost 1 base and 3 bases respectively, with 6 bases between them. The CDR3 extends over 13 amino acids. Per the germline V gene, CDR1 is MGHRA and CDR2 is YSYEKL. This chain's CDR3 is CASSQGRYTEAFF. Here the CDR3 DNA reads TGCGCCAGCAGCCAAGGACGGTACACTGAAGCTTTCTTT.

This sequence joins TRBV10-3 and TRBJ2-7; 7 bases are shared with TRBD1. The CDR3 is 19 residues long. The ends lost 3 bases at V and 0 bases at J; junction bases unmatched: 17. CDR1 is ENHRY, CDR2 SYGVKD, per germline. This CDR3 reads CAISDLPGTARKSSYEQYF. CDR3 DNA: TGTGCCATCAGTGACCTTCCCGGGACAGCGAGAAAAAGCTCCTACGAGCAGTACTTC.

The chain combines TRBV6-1 with TRBJ2-1; no clear D. The CDR3 is made up of 14 amino acids. Trimming stripped 0 bases from V and 6 bases from J, with 9 bases between. CDR1 and CDR2 from the germline V gene are MNHNS and SASEGT. CDR3 residues: CASSEARKTNEQFF. In DNA, the CDR3 is TGTGCCAGCAGTGAAGCGAGGAAGACCAATGAGCAGTTCTTC.

The CDR3 loop is CASSPNSQTSTDTQYF. The CDR3 nucleotides read TGTGCCAGCAGCCCAAACTCACAGACTAGCACAGATACGCAGTATTTT. The chain is built from TRBV11-2 and TRBJ2-3; D remains unclear. The germline gives CDR1 SGHAT, CDR2 FQNNGV. The CDR3 consists of 16 residues. Trimming removed 5 bases from V and 0 bases from J, with 15 bases in between. The full variable domain, in which reference TRBV11-2 and TRBJ2-3 provide the parts outside the CDR3, is EAGVAQSPRYKIIEKRQSVAFWCNPISGHATLYWYQQILGQGPKLLIQFQNNGVVDDSQLPKDRFSAERLKGVDSTLKIQPAKLEDSAVYLCASSPNSQTSTDTQYFGPGTRLTVL.

The rearrangement uses TRBV7-2 and TRBJ2-7; TRBD1 agrees at 8 bases. The CDR3 totals 15 residues. CDR1 and CDR2 from the germline V gene are SGHTA and FQGNSA. V lost 7 bases to trimming and J lost 5 bases; unmatched junction nucleotides: 13. Here the CDR3 reads CASTLSSDRAHEQYF. CDR3 in DNA: TGTGCCAGCACCCTTTCCTCGGACAGGGCCCACGAGCAGTACTTC. Variable domain in full (rest from reference TRBV7-2 and TRBJ2-7): GAGVSQSPSNKVTEKGKDVELRCDPISGHTALYWYRQSLGQGLEFLIYFQGNSAPDKSGLPSDRFSAERTGGSVSTLTIQRTQQEDSAVYLCASTLSSDRAHEQYFGPGTRLTVT.

The chain links TRBV19 to TRBJ2-6; a possible D gene is TRBD1 (6 bases). CDR1 is LNHDA and CDR2 is SQIVND in the germline V gene (reference sequence). V dropped 6 bases and J dropped 0 bases, with 9 bases sitting between them. CDR3 length: 15 residues. CDR3 sequence reads: CASRGRGSGANVLTF. CDR3 nucleotides: TGTGCCAGTAGAGGCAGGGGCTCTGGGGCCAACGTCCTGACTTTC.